This TCR beta chain was identified during a study of cytomegalovirus exposure and HLA in healthy donors (dated by TCRdb to 2016 to 2017). As for the study more broadly: An earlier analysis of roughly 500 of the donors reported about 260 Gb of sequence data and 117 million unique TCR beta sequences obtained from about 179 million T cells. An early release covering more than 500 HLA-typed donors comprised about 320 gigabases of sequencing data and around 80 million unique TCR sequences. Of the approximately 400 genotyped donors, 65% to 90% fell in the genetic ancestry cluster associated with self-reported Caucasian donors. The aim of the study was to test whether cataloging public T cell receptors could identify signatures of past pathogen exposure. The T cell repertoires of some 700 subjects were profiled by immunosequencing and related to cytomegalovirus serostatus. A separate validation cohort of roughly 120 different subjects was used in addition to the approximately 700-subject first cohort. To predict cytomegalovirus infection status, the study combined high-throughput TCR immunosequencing, statistical association of individual TCRs with disease status, and machine learning. A later analysis re-examined previously published TCR beta repertoires from 500 to 700 donors and added high-resolution HLA genotyping to investigate patterns of TCR occurrence. Rather than drawing on any new phenotypic data, the later analysis identified candidate immune exposures from TCR beta sequences and the way those sequences occurred across donors. In an earlier analysis of more than 550 of the donors, high-throughput TCR beta sequencing was used to judge whether each TCR beta V gene segment behaved as functional or pseudogenic. Donor age, sex, ethnicity and CMV serostatus were compiled together with the repertoire data. A later genetic analysis used genome-wide SNP genotypes for about 65% of the roughly 670 donors, treating that subset as a discovery cohort. All discovery cohort repertoires had been generated using a single sequencing platform. Class I and class II HLA loci were covered by the typing at four-digit resolution. The number of typed donors differed by locus: about 620-630 for A, B, C, DRB1 and DQB1; some 500 for DQA1; around 580 for DPA1; and roughly 490 for DPB1. Several DR-DQ haplotypes were treated as single units for association and clustering because of strong linkage in the cohort. Among roughly 400 genotyped donors of the cohort, an average of approximately 200,000 unique TCR beta nucleotide sequences was sequenced per donor, of which 15% to 20% were non-productive.

Library preparation used the immunoSEQ multiplex PCR assay. A mixture of 60 forward primers for TCR Vbeta segments and 13 reverse primers for TCR Jbeta segments was used in the multiplex PCR. Amplification of the CDR3 region of rearranged TCR beta genes was performed with a multiplex PCR assay on genomic DNA. The Illumina HiSeq System was used to sequence the amplified TCR beta libraries as 87-base-pair reads. Per the authors' processing: A later analysis counted around 72 million unique TCR beta chains across the approximately 700 repertoires, and 9 million to 14 million of these chains were shared by at least two donors. To remove PCR and sequencing errors, raw reads were error-corrected and collapsed into unique sequences using a nearest-neighbor algorithm that merged closely related sequences. To assign V, D and J gene segments, CDR3 sequences were aligned to IMGT reference sequences. For a sequence to be retained, a match of at least six nucleotides was required to both a V gene segment and a J gene segment. Rearrangements were classified as productive when the CDR3 lacked stop codons and remained in frame with V and J, and all other rearrangements were classified as non-productive. CDR3 was defined by IMGT convention, running from the second conserved V-encoded cysteine to the conserved J-encoded phenylalanine. The earlier analysis of about 620 of the donors excluded sequences that lacked an unambiguous match to a single V gene segment. An earlier analysis of several hundred of the donors called V segments functional above 56.7% productive rearrangements and segregating when the between-donor standard deviation exceeded 5%. To diagnose cytomegalovirus status from the catalog of TCR beta chain sequences, a statistical classification framework was built. A later analysis assigned V and J genes by comparing TCR nucleotide sequences with IMGT/GENE-DB human TR gene sequences. In a later analysis, CDR3 sequences and most-parsimonious VDJ recombination scenarios were assigned using the TCRdist pipeline. In a later analysis, each TCR beta chain was defined by its CDR3 amino acid sequence together with its V-gene family, and reads lacking a unique V-gene family were excluded. As a way to deal with suspected cross-contamination and a sequencing artifact, a later analysis dropped approximately 570 nucleotide sequences that were highly shared and had low generation probability. In a later analysis, a clonal expansion index for each public chain was calculated from normalized within-repertoire ranks of inferred template counts. A later analysis computed generation probabilities with a VDJ recombination model fitted to out-of-frame rearrangements, and checked the results against IGoR. In a later analysis, hypergeometric tests were used to score TCR-TCR, TCR-HLA and TCR-CMV co-occurrence, with a repertoire-size bias correction applied to TCR pairs. False discovery rates were estimated in a later analysis by permuting HLA or CMV assignments 20 times. In a later analysis, co-occurring TCRs were grouped using DBSCAN, and TCRdist sequence similarity was added for clustering within HLA-allele-positive subsets. For co-occurrence clustering, repertoires with fewer than 30,000 or more than 120,000 public chains were excluded, along with roughly five repertoires with anomalous nucleotide sharing. What TCRdb holds here is the immuneACCESS table cut down to in-frame rearrangements. Part of the clones is not present; checked against another copy, under half of the missing clones reflect an unresolved V gene, and the others are unexplained. That table gives V, J and clone size, and the DNA gave D and trimming. The sample has over 100,000 clones on record, approximately 70% of them singletons. The ten largest clones capture approximately 8.4% of the sample.

CDR1 and CDR2 are read off the germline V gene (reference sequence) as MNHEY and SMNVEV. V was cut back by 6 bases and J by 3 bases, leaving a gap of 16 bases between them. The CDR3, from cysteine to phenylalanine, totals 15 residues. The CDR3 DNA has 45 bases and is translated from base 1. Points on this clone: There is no known antigen for this receptor. Qualities for individual bases were not recorded, and no much larger clone is one base off.

What the authors observed across the whole study: Linkage disequilibrium might explain the correlated functional status among segregating V segments, but an unknown experimental factor could not be excluded. In a later analysis, the rate of TCR association differed among HLA loci, with DRB1 alleles having the most associated TCRs and HLA-C alleles having the fewest. The sequencing pipeline was judged likely to have produced a cluster of highly shared sequence variants as a technical artifact. In a later genetic analysis, a missense DCLRE1C variant was associated with V-gene and J-gene trimming of TCR beta chains, and the association was replicated in an independent cohort. The presence/absence analyses assumed that sequencing depth was roughly uniform across donors, and that assumption may not be true. Most TCR sequences were observed very rarely across donors, whereas some public TCRs were present in many individuals. The authors suggested that the approach could potentially be generalized to other disease states and immunological phenotypes. A later analysis found that HLA-associated TCR beta chains were more clonally expanded and had lower generation probabilities than equally common non-associated chains. The cohort was sequenced for TCR beta chains only, and without alpha or paired-chain data the features that could be detected were limited. A few of the identified cytomegalovirus-associated TCR beta chains were confirmed in vitro to be specific for cytomegalovirus antigens. The 87-base-pair reads could not distinguish some IMGT-functional V segments, including TRBV6-2 and TRBV6-3, so those segments were excluded. A further reported finding was that TCR beta sequences accurately predicted the HLA-A and HLA-B alleles for most subjects in the first cohort. Because some donors lacked HLA typing at each locus, the association tests relied only on the typed subset. Broadly in line with IMGT annotations, most TCR beta V segments showed up in productive rearrangements about 90% or about 30% of the time in an earlier analysis of several hundred of the donors. Strong co-occurrence of HLA alleles, especially DR and DQ, made assigning TCR associations to individual alleles difficult. In the study, 164 TCR beta chains were listed as associated with cytomegalovirus. A later analysis associated 16,951 TCR beta sequences with specific HLA alleles at a false discovery rate of 0.05. Because counts were too low, about 18 rarely observed V segments, including chromosome 9 orphons, were excluded from the earlier analysis of 587 of the donors. A later analysis found that most CMV-associated TCR beta chains appeared HLA-restricted, with HLA associations seemingly driven largely by CMV exposure. Compared with the roughly 700-donor mean, donors in an Asian-associated ancestry cluster had fewer N-insertions in productive TCRs, according to a later genetic analysis. Immune exposure information for the cohort was limited to CMV serostatus. In both the original and validation cohorts, the classifier was reported to diagnose cytomegalovirus status with high specificity and sensitivity. Several of the top co-occurrence clusters appeared to be linked to parvovirus B19, influenza, CMV and Epstein-Barr virus, according to a later analysis.

The cohort consisted of some 730 healthy bone marrow donors. All cohort members were sampled while nominally healthy, although unrecorded immune exposures were likely present. The donor tested CMV seronegative, placing the donor among the 350 or so seronegative members of the cohort. A peripheral blood sample was collected from each donor, and TCR beta sequencing was performed on peripheral blood mononuclear cells. The Qiagen DNeasy Blood Extraction Kit was used to extract genomic DNA from the blood cell samples. This receptor was identified in a man aged 40-50 years in good health and CMV-seronegative. The rearrangement joined TRBV27 to TRBJ2-3, with no confident D gene call. Sequenced material: PBMCs. Here the CDR3 is given as CASRAGVVGTDTQYF. The sequenced DNA is TGTGCCAGCAGGGCCGGAGTTGTCGGGACAGATACGCAGTATTTT.